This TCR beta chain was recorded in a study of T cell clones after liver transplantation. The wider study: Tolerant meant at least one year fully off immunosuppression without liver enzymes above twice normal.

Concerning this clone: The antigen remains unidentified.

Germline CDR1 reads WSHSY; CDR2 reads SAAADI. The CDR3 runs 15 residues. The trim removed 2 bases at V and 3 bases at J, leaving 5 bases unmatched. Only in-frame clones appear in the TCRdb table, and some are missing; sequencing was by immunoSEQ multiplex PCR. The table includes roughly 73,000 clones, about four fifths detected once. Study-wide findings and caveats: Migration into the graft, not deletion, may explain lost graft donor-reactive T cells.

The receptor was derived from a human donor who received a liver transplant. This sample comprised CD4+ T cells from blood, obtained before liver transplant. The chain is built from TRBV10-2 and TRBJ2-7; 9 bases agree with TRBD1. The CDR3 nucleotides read TGCGCCAGCAGTGAGGGGAGGACAGGGGTCTACGAGCAGTACTTC. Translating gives CASSEGRTGVYEQYF.